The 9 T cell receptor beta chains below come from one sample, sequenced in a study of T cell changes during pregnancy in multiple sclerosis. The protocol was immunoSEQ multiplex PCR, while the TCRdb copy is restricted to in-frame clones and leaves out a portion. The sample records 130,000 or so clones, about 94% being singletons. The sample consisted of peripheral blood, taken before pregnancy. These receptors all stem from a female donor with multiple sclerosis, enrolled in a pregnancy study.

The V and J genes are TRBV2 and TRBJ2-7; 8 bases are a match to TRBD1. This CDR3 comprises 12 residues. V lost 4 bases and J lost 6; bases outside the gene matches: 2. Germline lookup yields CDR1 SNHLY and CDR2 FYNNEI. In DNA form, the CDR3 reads TGTGCCAGCAGTGGGACAGGGCGCGAGCAGTACTTC. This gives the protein CASSGTGREQYF.

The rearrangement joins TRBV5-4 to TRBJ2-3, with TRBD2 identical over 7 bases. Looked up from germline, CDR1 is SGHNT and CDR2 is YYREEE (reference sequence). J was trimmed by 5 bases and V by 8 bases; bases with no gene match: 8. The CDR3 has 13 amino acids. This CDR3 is CASLPPGGDTQYF. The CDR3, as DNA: TGTGCCAGTCTCCCCCCGGGGGGAGATACGCAGTATTTT.

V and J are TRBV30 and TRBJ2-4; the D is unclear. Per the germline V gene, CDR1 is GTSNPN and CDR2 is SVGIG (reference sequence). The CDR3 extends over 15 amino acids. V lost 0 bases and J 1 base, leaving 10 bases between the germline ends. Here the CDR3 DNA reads TGTGCCTGGAGTGTACCCCGGTTGGCCAAAAACATTCAGTACTTC. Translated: CAWSVPRLAKNIQYF.

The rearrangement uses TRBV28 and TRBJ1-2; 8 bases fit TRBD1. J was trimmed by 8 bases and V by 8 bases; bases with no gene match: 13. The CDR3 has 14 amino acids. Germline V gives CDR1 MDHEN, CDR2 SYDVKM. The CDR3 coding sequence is TGTGCCAGCGCATCTTGGTCAGGGGGCCGGGGCTACACCTTC. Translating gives CASASWSGGRGYTF.

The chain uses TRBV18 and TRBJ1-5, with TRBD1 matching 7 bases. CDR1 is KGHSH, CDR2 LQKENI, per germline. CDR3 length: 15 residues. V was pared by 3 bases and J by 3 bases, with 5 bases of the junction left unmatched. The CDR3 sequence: CASSPGQSFNQPQHF. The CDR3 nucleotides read TGTGCCAGCTCACCGGGACAGTCCTTCAATCAGCCCCAGCATTTT.

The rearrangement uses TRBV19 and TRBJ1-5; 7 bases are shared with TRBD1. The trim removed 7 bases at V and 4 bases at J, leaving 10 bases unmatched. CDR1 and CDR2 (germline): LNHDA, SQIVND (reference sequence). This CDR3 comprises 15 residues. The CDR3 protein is CASTNRDRGNQPQHF. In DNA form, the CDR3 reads TGTGCCAGTACCAACCGGGACAGAGGGAATCAGCCCCAGCATTTT.

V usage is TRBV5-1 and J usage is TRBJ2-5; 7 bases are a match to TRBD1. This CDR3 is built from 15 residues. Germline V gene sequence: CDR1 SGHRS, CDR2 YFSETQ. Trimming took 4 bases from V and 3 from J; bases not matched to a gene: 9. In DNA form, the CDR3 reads TGCGCCAGCAGCCCCGGACAGGTTTCGGAAGAGACCCAGTACTTC. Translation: CASSPGQVSEETQYF.

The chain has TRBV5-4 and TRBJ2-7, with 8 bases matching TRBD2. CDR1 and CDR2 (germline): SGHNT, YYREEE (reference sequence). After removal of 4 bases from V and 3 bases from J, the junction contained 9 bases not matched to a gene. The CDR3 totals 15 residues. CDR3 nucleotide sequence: TGTGCCAGCAGCCTTCCGGGACTAGGGGGCTACGAGCAGTACTTC. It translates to CASSLPGLGGYEQYF.

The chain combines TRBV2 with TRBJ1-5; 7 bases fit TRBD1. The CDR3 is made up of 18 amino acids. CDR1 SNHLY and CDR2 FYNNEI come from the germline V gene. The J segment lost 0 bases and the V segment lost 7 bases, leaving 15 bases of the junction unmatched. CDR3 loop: CASTALVGDSYSNQPQHF. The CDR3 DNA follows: TGTGCCAGCACCGCCCTAGTGGGGGACAGTTATAGCAATCAGCCCCAGCATTTT.